A selection of T cell receptor beta chains follows, all from one sample in a study of shared clonotypes between healthy human individuals. The table came from immunoSEQ multiplex PCR; TCRdb's copy has only in-frame clones and leaves some out. Altogether around 690,000 clones are present, 90% being singletons, with the ten largest covering about a third. The sequenced sample consisted of memory CD8+ T cells from PBMCs. These receptors originate from a man younger than 35 in good health. Some clones in this sample may be carry-over from other donors' samples. Each CDR3 is given with its conserved first and last residue. D genes are given only for firm matches. Clone size is not always given. Where it is, it says once, few, many or a class for expanded clones.

>NA|14|TRBJ2-1|NA|TRBV5-1
CASSPGVGYNEQFF
TGCGCCAGCAGCCCAGGAGTGGGTTACAATGAGCAGTTCTTC
>NA|13|TRBJ2-5|NA|TRBV9
CASSVWLGETQYF
TGTGCCAGCAGCGTCTGGCTAGGTGAGACCCAGTACTTC
>NA|14|TRBJ2-5|TRBD2|TRBV6-5
CASRLRGEQETQYF
TGTGCCAGCAGACTCCGGGGGGAGCAAGAGACCCAGTACTTC
>NA|15|TRBJ2-6|NA|TRBV6-4
CASSDIGSGANVLTF
TGTGCCAGCAGTGACATTGGCTCTGGGGCCAACGTCCTGACTTTC
>NA|16|TRBJ1-2|NA|TRBV14
CASSQDTRTTYDGYTF
TGTGCCAGCAGCCAAGATACCCGGACAACATACGATGGCTACACCTTC
>NA|17|TRBJ2-7|NA|TRBV28
CASSPTRPDNSYYEQYF
TGTGCCAGCAGTCCCACTCGACCCGACAACTCCTACTACGAGCAGTACTTC
>NA|14|TRBJ2-7|NA|TRBV28
CASSLVGSSYEQYF
TGTGCCAGCAGTTTGGTCGGGAGCTCCTACGAGCAGTACTTC
>NA|12|TRBJ2-7|NA|TRBV27
CASRTPAYEQYF
TGTGCCAGCAGGACGCCCGCCTACGAGCAGTACTTC
>NA|13|TRBJ2-1|TRBD2|TRBV28
CASGSSGSYEQFF
TGTGCCAGCGGATCTAGCGGGAGCTATGAGCAGTTCTTC
>NA|15|TRBJ2-7|NA|TRBV5-1
CASSWPVGEKDEQYF
TGCGCCAGCAGCTGGCCGGTGGGGGAGAAGGACGAGCAGTACTTC
>NA|16|TRBJ1-5|NA|TRBV27
CASSSWTRSSNQPQHF
TGTGCCAGCAGTTCATGGACACGATCTAGCAATCAGCCCCAGCATTTT
>few|15|TRBJ1-2|TRBD1|TRBV10-2
CASSERVGQNYGYTF
TGCGCCAGCAGTGAGAGGGTGGGACAGAACTATGGCTACACCTTC
>NA|11|TRBJ1-2|NA|TRBV12-5
CASGLREGYTF
TGTGCTAGTGGTCTCAGGGAGGGCTACACCTTC
>NA|13|TRBJ2-7|NA|TRBV4-1
CASSQDSESEQYF
TGCGCCAGCAGCCAAGATTCCGAGTCCGAGCAGTACTTC
>NA|18|TRBJ2-7|TRBD1|TRBV4-3
CASSQEGDRAQASYEQYF
TGCGCCAGCAGCCAAGAGGGGGACAGGGCTCAAGCCTCCTACGAGCAGTACTTC
>NA|15|TRBJ2-1|NA|TRBV4-3
CASSQDLLAYNEQFF
TGCGCCAGCAGCCAAGATCTACTGGCGTACAATGAGCAGTTCTTC
>NA|16|TRBJ1-1|NA|TRBV5-6
CASSLPGGQPSMEAFF
TGTGCCAGCAGCTTGCCGGGGGGCCAGCCTAGCATGGAAGCTTTCTTT